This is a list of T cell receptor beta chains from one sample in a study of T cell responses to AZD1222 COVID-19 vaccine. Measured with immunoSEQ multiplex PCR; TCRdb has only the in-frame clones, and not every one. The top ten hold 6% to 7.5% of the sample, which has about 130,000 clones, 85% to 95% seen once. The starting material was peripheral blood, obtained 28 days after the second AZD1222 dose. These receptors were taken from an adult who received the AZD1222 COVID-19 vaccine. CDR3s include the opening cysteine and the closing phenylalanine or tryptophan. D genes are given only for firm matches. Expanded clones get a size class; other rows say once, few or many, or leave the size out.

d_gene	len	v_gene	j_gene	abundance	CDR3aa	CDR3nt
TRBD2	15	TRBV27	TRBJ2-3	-	CASRVTSGFTDTQYF	TGTGCCAGCAGGGTGACTAGCGGATTCACAGATACGCAGTATTTT
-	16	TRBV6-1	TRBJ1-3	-	CASSDGSWGSGNTIYF	TGTGCCAGCAGTGACGGTTCGTGGGGCTCTGGAAACACCATATATTTT
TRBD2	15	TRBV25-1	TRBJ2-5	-	CASSALAGAQETQYF	TGTGCCAGCAGTGCCCTAGCGGGGGCCCAAGAGACCCAGTACTTC
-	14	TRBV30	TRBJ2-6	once	CAWRIRSGANVLTF	TGTGCCTGGAGGATCAGGTCCGGGGCCAACGTCCTGACTTTC
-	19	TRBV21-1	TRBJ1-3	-	CASRWRDRAPTSSGNTIYF	TGTGCCAGCAGGTGGAGGGACAGAGCTCCCACCAGCTCTGGAAACACCATATATTTT
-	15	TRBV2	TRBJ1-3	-	CASGRGRGEGNTIYF	TGTGCCAGCGGGCGCGGCCGGGGTGAGGGAAACACCATATATTTT
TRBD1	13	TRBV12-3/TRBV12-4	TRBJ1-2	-	CASSNSGGDGYTF	TGTGCCAGCAGTAACTCAGGGGGCGATGGCTACACCTTC
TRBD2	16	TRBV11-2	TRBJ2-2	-	CASSLEPAGGAGELFF	TGTGCCAGCAGCTTAGAGCCGGCGGGGGGTGCCGGGGAGCTGTTTTTT
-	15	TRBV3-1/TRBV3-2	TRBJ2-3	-	CASSPRGDTTDTQYF	TGTGCCAGCAGCCCGAGGGGGGATACCACAGATACGCAGTATTTT
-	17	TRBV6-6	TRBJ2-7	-	CASSRTGLGTSPHEQYF	TGTGCCAGCAGTCGGACAGGGCTCGGGACTAGTCCCCACGAGCAGTACTTC
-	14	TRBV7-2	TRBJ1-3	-	CASSLVVFGNTIYF	TGTGCCAGCAGCTTAGTAGTCTTTGGAAACACCATATATTTT
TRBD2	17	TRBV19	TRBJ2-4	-	CASSIGEGTGTKNIQYF	TGTGCCAGTAGTATCGGGGAGGGGACTGGAACCAAAAACATTCAGTACTTC
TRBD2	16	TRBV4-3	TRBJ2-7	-	CASSAAAGGLTYEQYF	TGCGCCAGCAGCGCGGCAGCGGGGGGTCTTACCTACGAGCAGTACTTC
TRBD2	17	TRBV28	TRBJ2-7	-	CASSYTSGGAPTYEQYF	TGTGCCAGCAGCTATACTAGCGGGGGGGCCCCCACCTACGAGCAGTACTTC
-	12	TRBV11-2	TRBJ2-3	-	CASSSDFATQYF	TGTGCCAGCAGCTCAGACTTTGCCACGCAGTATTTT
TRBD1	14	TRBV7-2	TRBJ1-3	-	CASSLARGRNTIYF	TGTGCCAGCAGCTTGGCCAGGGGGCGAAACACCATATATTTT
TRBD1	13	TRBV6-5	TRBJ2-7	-	CASSSGTGGEQYF	TGTGCCAGTTCGTCCGGGACAGGAGGCGAGCAGTACTTC
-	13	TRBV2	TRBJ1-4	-	CASIAPFGEKLFF	TGTGCCAGCATCGCACCCTTTGGGGAAAAACTGTTTTTT
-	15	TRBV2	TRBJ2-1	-	CASRVPGAAYNEQFF	TGTGCCAGCAGGGTACCCGGGGCCGCGTACAATGAGCAGTTCTTC
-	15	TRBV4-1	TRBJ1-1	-	CASSPLLMMNTEAFF	TGCGCCAGCAGCCCCTTACTGATGATGAACACTGAAGCTTTCTTT
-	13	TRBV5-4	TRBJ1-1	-	CASSRGTNTEAFF	TGTGCCAGCAGCAGGGGGACGAACACTGAAGCTTTCTTT
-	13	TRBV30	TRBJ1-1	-	CAWTPGANTEAFF	TGTGCCTGGACCCCAGGGGCGAACACTGAAGCTTTCTTT
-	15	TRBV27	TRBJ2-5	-	CASKSALGAGETQYF	TGTGCCAGCAAATCCGCTCTGGGGGCTGGGGAGACCCAGTACTTC
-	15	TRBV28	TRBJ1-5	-	CASSLTDNSNQPQHF	TGTGCCAGCAGTCTGACAGACAATAGCAATCAGCCCCAGCATTTT
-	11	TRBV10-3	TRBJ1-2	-	CAISESLGYTF	TGTGCCATCAGTGAGTCGTTAGGCTACACCTTC
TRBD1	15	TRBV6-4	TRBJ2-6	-	CASSDGTAGANVLTF	TGTGCCAGCAGTGACGGGACAGCTGGGGCCAACGTCCTGACTTTC
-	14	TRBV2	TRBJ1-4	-	CASKGGVTNEKLFF	TGTGCCAGCAAGGGGGGGGTTACTAATGAAAAACTGTTTTTT
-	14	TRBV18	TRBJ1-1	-	CASSQPAGNTEAFF	TGTGCCAGCTCACAACCCGCGGGGAACACTGAAGCTTTCTTT